This passage covers 26 T cell receptor beta chains from one sample sequenced in a study of OX40 agonist ivuxolimab in advanced cancers. Profiled with immunoSEQ multiplex PCR; TCRdb holds only in-frame clones, not every one. The profile shows around 75,000 clones, roughly 90% of them singletons. The specimen comprised CD4+ or CD8+ T cells sorted from blood, sampled in a trial of the OX40 agonist ivuxolimab. Receptors originate from an adult with an advanced solid tumor such as melanoma, head and neck, liver or kidney cancer.

The chain links TRBV9 to TRBJ2-1; D may correspond to TRBD1 or TRBD2 (5 bases each). Germline CDR1 and CDR2: SGDLS and YYNGEE. The CDR3 consists of 14 residues. The ends were cut back, 4 bases at V and 5 bases at J, with 13 bases in the middle. In nucleotides, the CDR3 is TGTGCCAGCAGCATTTCTAGCAGGGACAATGAGCAGTTCTTC. It yields the protein CASSISSRDNEQFF.

The chain has TRBV7-3 and TRBJ2-5; D remains ambiguous. CDR3 length: 13 amino acids. V shed 5 bases and J shed 1 base, with 8 bases lying between them. Germline CDR1 reads SGHTA; CDR2 reads FQGTGA. CDR3 sequence reads: CASSTSGQETQYF. The CDR3 bases are TGTGCCAGCAGCACCTCAGGCCAAGAGACCCAGTACTTC.

V usage is TRBV5-1 and J usage is TRBJ2-1; a weak D match, TRBD1 (7 bases). The CDR3 runs to 14 residues. V shed 0 bases and J shed 6 bases, with 10 bases lying between them. Germline assignment: CDR1 SGHRS and CDR2 YFSETQ. The CDR3 loop reads CASSLGQGGNEQFF. The CDR3 coding sequence is TGCGCCAGCAGCTTGGGACAGGGAGGCAATGAGCAGTTCTTC.

V gene TRBV29-1 combines with J gene TRBJ1-4; D is ambiguous. The CDR3 contains 16 residues. Germline CDR1 SQVTM, CDR2 ANQGSEA. Trimming pared 1 base from V and 4 bases from J, leaving 16 bases between. The CDR3 DNA reads TGCAGCGTTGAAGGAGTAAGGCCTAGTGTTAATGAAAAACTGTTTTTT. This translates into CSVEGVRPSVNEKLFF. The variable domain in full, completed from reference TRBV29-1 and TRBJ1-4, reads SAVISQKPSRDICQRGTSLTIQCQVDSQVTMMFWYRQQPGQSLTLIATANQGSEATYESGFVIDKFPISRPNLTFSTLTVSNMSPEDSSIYLCSVEGVRPSVNEKLFFGSGTQLSVL.

The chain employs TRBV27 and TRBJ1-2; D is uncertain. The CDR3 contains 15 residues. V lost 1 base, J lost 0 bases, and 9 bases lay in between. CDR1 and CDR2 (germline): MNHEY, SMNVEV (reference sequence). In DNA form, the CDR3 reads TGTGCCAGCAGTTTATTGGCAGACTCTAACTATGGCTACACCTTC. Protein product: CASSLLADSNYGYTF.

The chain links TRBV7-9 to TRBJ2-2; perhaps TRBD2 as D (6 bases). Looked up from germline, CDR1 is SEHNR and CDR2 is FQNEAQ (reference sequence). The V gene lost 3 bases and the J gene lost 4 bases, with 9 bases spanning the gap. The CDR3 consists of 14 residues. CDR3 nucleotide sequence: TGTGCCAGCAGCTTTAGGGGAGGCACCGGGGAGCTGTTTTTT. This codes for CASSFRGGTGELFF.

CDR3 nucleotides: TGTGCCAGTAGTAAAGGGACAGGGGGCGTCGCCGGGGAGCTGTTTTTT. Translating it yields CASSKGTGGVAGELFF. The V and J genes are TRBV19 and TRBJ2-2; 12 bases map to TRBD1. Germline V gene sequence: CDR1 LNHDA, CDR2 SQIVND (reference sequence). There are 16 residues in the CDR3. The V and J ends lost 4 bases and 6 bases, in that order; junction bases with no gene match: 6. Full variable domain (rest looked up from reference TRBV19 and TRBJ2-2): DGGITQSPKYLFRKEGQNVTLSCEQNLNHDAMYWYRQDPGQGLRLIYYSQIVNDFQKGDIAEGYSVSREKKESFPLTVTSAQKNPTAFYLCASSKGTGGVAGELFFGEGSRLTVL.

The genes are TRBV18 and TRBJ2-7, with D possibly matching TRBD2 (5 bases). Germline V gene lookup returns CDR1 KGHSH and CDR2 LQKENI. This CDR3 comprises 12 residues. V lost 4 bases and J lost 7, with 11 bases in between. The CDR3 DNA reads TGTGCCAGCTCACTACAAAGGGAGGAGCAGTACTTC. This gives the protein CASSLQREEQYF.

This rearrangement joins TRBV28 to TRBJ1-5; TRBD1 aligns across 11 bases. The CDR3 length is 16 residues. The ends lost 6 bases at V and 1 base at J; junction bases unmatched: 5. Germline CDR1 reads MDHEN; CDR2 reads SYDVKM. The CDR3 region is CASSQRTGGSNQPQHF. In nucleotides, the CDR3 is TGTGCCAGCAGCCAAAGGACAGGGGGCAGCAATCAGCCCCAGCATTTT.

The chain combines TRBV19 with TRBJ1-5; D not resolved. Germline V lookup: CDR1 LNHDA, CDR2 SQIVND (reference sequence). This CDR3 has 15 residues. V shed 6 bases and J shed 4 bases, with 16 bases lying between them. CDR3 nucleotide sequence: TGTGCCAGTAGCACCTCCTTAGAAAATAATCAGCCCCAGCATTTT. The encoded protein is CASSTSLENNQPQHF.

The chain recombines TRBV11-2 with TRBJ2-7, with D uncertain. CDR3 length: 14 residues. With 6 bases removed from V and 1 base from J, the gap between germline ends came to 13 bases. Germline V gene lookup returns CDR1 SGHAT and CDR2 FQNNGV. The CDR3 nucleotides read TGTGCCAGCAGGTTATCACTTTCTTCCTACGAGCAGTACTTC. Its protein is CASRLSLSSYEQYF.

The J gene is TRBJ2-1, the V gene TRBV7-2, with a tentative D call TRBD1 (6 bases). CDR3 size: 13 residues. V lost 5 bases and J lost 10, with 15 bases in between. Germline loops: CDR1 SGHTA, CDR2 FQGNSA. The DNA for the CDR3 is TGTGCCAGCAGCCAAAACAGGGTCGGGGAGCAGTTCTTC. Residues: CASSQNRVGEQFF.

The CDR3 loop is CASSPLGLSDEKLFF. The DNA of the CDR3 is TGTGCCAGCTCACCACTAGGACTTTCCGATGAAAAACTGTTTTTT. The chain links TRBV18 to TRBJ1-4; D ambiguous. The germline V gene has CDR1 KGHSH and CDR2 LQKENI. This CDR3 is 15 amino acids long. Trimming pared 1 base from V and 6 bases from J, leaving 12 bases between.

This clone was seen only once. The chain employs TRBV19 and TRBJ2-5, with a possible D match to TRBD2 (6 bases). Germline V gene data show CDR1 as LNHDA and CDR2 as SQIVND (reference sequence). Trimming pared 1 base from V and 5 bases from J, leaving 17 bases between. This CDR3 has 16 amino acids. The DNA for the CDR3 is TGTGCCAGTAGTATAGGGCTTGGGGGGTCCCAGGAGACCCAGTACTTC. Protein sequence: CASSIGLGGSQETQYF.

This chain joins TRBV6-5 and TRBJ1-2; D unresolved. The CDR3 has 14 amino acids. Germline V gene lookup returns CDR1 MNHEY and CDR2 SVGAGI. V lost 2 bases to trimming and J lost 2 bases, with 9 bases between them. CDR3 DNA: TGTGCCAGCAGTTACGGGGTCGTCAACTATGGCTACACCTTC. This codes for CASSYGVVNYGYTF.

The V call is TRBV7-2, the J call TRBJ2-5, with D possibly being TRBD2 (5 bases). V was trimmed by 2 bases and J by 3 bases, leaving 7 bases between them. Germline values: CDR1 SGHTA, CDR2 FQGNSA. The CDR3 spans 13 residues. CDR3 amino acids: CASSLTGEETQYF. The DNA for the CDR3 is TGTGCCAGCAGCTTAACCGGGGAAGAGACCCAGTACTTC. Full variable domain (remainder filled in from reference TRBV7-2 and TRBJ2-5): GAGVSQSPSNKVTEKGKDVELRCDPISGHTALYWYRQSLGQGLEFLIYFQGNSAPDKSGLPSDRFSAERTGGSVSTLTIQRTQQEDSAVYLCASSLTGEETQYFGPGTRLLVL.

CDR3 DNA sequence: TGTGCCAGCAGTAGACATGGCAATCAGCCCCAGCATTTT. Its translation is CASSRHGNQPQHF. V is TRBV28 and J is TRBJ1-5; D is unclear. Germline-derived CDR1 and CDR2 are MDHEN and SYDVKM. Trimming shortened V by 5 bases and J by 2 bases, and 7 bases separated the two germline ends. The CDR3 contains 13 residues.

This sequence joins TRBV5-1 and TRBJ1-1; TRBD1 is a possible D gene (6 bases). The CDR3 has 15 residues. Trimming removed 4 bases from V and 3 bases from J, with 16 bases in between. Germline V gene data show CDR1 as SGHRS and CDR2 as YFSETQ. In DNA, the CDR3 is TGCGCCAGCAGCGGCCCTTACAGGGAGGACACTGAAGCTTTCTTT. The encoded protein is CASSGPYREDTEAFF.

CDR3 sequence: CASSLIGEAEAFF. The CDR3 bases are TGTGCCAGCAGTTTAATCGGTGAGGCTGAAGCTTTCTTT. The chain couples TRBV28 to TRBJ1-1; D is unclear. Germline values: CDR1 MDHEN, CDR2 SYDVKM. The CDR3 sequence is 13 residues long. V gave up 2 bases and J gave up 6 bases, with 10 bases separating them. The whole variable domain, remainder taken from reference TRBV28 and TRBJ1-1, is DVKVTQSSRYLVKRTGEKVFLECVQDMDHENMFWYRQDPGLGLRLIYFSYDVKMKEKGDIPEGYSVSREKKERFSLILESASTNQTSMYLCASSLIGEAEAFFGQGTRLTVV.

V gene TRBV7-2 combines with J gene TRBJ2-7, with D perhaps matching TRBD1 (7 bases). Germline-derived CDR1 and CDR2 are SGHTA and FQGNSA. V lost 2 bases and J 5 bases, leaving 16 bases between the germline ends. This CDR3 comprises 15 residues. In DNA, the CDR3 is TGTGCCAGCAGCTTATTTGGGCAGGGGGGAGACGAGCAGTACTTC. It codes for CASSLFGQGGDEQYF.

This clone was seen just once. The chain couples TRBV5-1 to TRBJ2-5; no definite D call. CDR3 length equals 14 residues. Germline lookup yields CDR1 SGHRS and CDR2 YFSETQ. V lost 0 bases to trimming and J lost 1 base, with 7 bases between them. CDR3 DNA sequence: TGCGCCAGCAGCTTGGTTGGCAGCCAAGAGACCCAGTACTTC. Its protein product is CASSLVGSQETQYF.

The V call is TRBV18, the J call TRBJ1-2; D is possibly TRBD1 (5 bases). This CDR3 spans 15 amino acids. From germline, CDR1 is KGHSH and CDR2 LQKENI. The V end was cut by 3 bases, the J end by 5 bases, with 16 bases between. DNA of the CDR3: TGTGCCAGCTCACCTACGGGGCAGGCCGATTATGGCTACACCTTC. Residues: CASSPTGQADYGYTF.

This chain joins TRBV5-5 and TRBJ2-3, with D unresolved. Germline CDR1 and CDR2: SGHKS and YYEKEE (reference sequence). The CDR3 is 14 amino acids. The germline V and J ends were trimmed by 0 bases and 4 bases, with 9 bases remaining between them. The CDR3 nucleotides read TGTGCCAGCAGCTTGGCACCTAGGGCAGATACGCAGTATTTT. It specifies CASSLAPRADTQYF.

The V call is TRBV2, the J call TRBJ1-2, with D possibly TRBD1 on 6 matching bases. The CDR3 has 13 amino acids. V was clipped by 4 bases and J by 7 bases, with 13 bases between them. CDR1 SNHLY and CDR2 FYNNEI come from the germline V gene. CDR3 coding DNA: TGTGCCAGCAGTGCAACAGGGATGGGTGGCTACACCTTC. It specifies CASSATGMGGYTF.

This chain uses TRBV6-6 with TRBJ2-5, with D unresolved. The CDR3 has 13 amino acids. CDR1 is MNHNY and CDR2 is SVGAGI in the germline V gene (reference sequence). The germline V and J ends were trimmed by 6 bases and 3 bases, with 11 bases remaining between them. The CDR3 sequence: CASSDGPEETQYF. The DNA of the CDR3 is TGTGCCAGCAGCGATGGACCGGAAGAGACCCAGTACTTC.

The chain couples TRBV6-1 to TRBJ2-2; D is possibly TRBD1 (5 bases). This CDR3 contains 15 residues. Looked up from germline, CDR1 is MNHNS and CDR2 is SASEGT. Trimming left V 0 bases short and J 7 bases short, with 12 bases between. CDR3: CASSEARSGFGELFF. CDR3 bases: TGTGCCAGCAGTGAAGCGCGTTCAGGGTTCGGGGAGCTGTTTTTT.